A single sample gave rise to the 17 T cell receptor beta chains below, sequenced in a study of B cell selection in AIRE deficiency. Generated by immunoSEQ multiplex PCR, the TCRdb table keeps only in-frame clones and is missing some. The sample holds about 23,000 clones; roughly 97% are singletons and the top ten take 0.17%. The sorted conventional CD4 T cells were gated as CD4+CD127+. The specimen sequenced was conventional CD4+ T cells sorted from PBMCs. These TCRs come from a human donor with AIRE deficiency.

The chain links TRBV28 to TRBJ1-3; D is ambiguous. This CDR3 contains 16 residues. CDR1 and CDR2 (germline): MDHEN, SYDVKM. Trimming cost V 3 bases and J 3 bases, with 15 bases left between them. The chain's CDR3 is CASSLMGRTDGNTIYF. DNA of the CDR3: TGTGCCAGCAGTTTGATGGGTAGGACTGATGGAAACACCATATATTTT.

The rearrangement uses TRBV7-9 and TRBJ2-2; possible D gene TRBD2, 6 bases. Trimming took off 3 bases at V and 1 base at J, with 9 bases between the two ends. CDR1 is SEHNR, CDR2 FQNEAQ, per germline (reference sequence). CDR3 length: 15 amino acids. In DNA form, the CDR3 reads TGTGCCAGCAGCTTGTTGGGGGGGAACACCGGGGAGCTGTTTTTT. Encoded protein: CASSLLGGNTGELFF.

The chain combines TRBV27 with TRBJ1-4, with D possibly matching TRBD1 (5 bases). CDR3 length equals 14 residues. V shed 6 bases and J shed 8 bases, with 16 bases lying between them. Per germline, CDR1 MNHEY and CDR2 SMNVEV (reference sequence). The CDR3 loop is CASSPGGGVEKLFF. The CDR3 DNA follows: TGTGCCAGCAGCCCCGGGGGGGGAGTAGAAAAACTGTTTTTT.

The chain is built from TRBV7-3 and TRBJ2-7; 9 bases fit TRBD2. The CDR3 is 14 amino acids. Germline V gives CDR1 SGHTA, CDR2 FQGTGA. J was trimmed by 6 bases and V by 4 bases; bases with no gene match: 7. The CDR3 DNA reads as TGTGCCAGCAGCTCGTATAGCGGGAGTAGCGAGCAGTACTTC. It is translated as CASSSYSGSSEQYF.

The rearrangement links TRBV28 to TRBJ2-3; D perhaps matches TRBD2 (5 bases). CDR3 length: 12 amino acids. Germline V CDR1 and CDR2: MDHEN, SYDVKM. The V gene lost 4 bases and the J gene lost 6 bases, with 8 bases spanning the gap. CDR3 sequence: CASSSGVDTQYF. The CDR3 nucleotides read TGTGCCAGCAGTTCCGGGGTGGATACGCAGTATTTT.

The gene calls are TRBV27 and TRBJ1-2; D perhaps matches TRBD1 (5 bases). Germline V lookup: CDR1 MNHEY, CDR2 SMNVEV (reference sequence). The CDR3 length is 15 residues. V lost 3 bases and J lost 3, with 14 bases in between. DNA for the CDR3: TGTGCCAGCAGTTTCGCCAGTCAGGGCCACTATGGCTACACCTTC. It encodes CASSFASQGHYGYTF.

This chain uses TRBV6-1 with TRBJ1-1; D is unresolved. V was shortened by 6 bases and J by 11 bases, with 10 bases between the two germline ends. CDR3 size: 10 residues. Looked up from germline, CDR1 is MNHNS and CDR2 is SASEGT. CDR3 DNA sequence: TGTGCCAGCAGACTATATTTCGCTTTCTTT. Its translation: CASRLYFAFF.

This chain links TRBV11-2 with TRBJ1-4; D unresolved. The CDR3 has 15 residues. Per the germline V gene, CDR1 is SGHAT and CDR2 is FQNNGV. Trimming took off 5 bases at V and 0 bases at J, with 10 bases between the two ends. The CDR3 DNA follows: TGTGCCAGCAGCCCTACCCGGCCAACTAATGAAAAACTGTTTTTT. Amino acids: CASSPTRPTNEKLFF.

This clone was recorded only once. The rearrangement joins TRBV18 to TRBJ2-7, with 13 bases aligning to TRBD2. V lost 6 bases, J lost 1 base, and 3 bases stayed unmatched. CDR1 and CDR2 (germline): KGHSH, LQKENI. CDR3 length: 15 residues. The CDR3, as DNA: TGTGCCAGCTCCGGGACTAGCGGGGCTTCCTACGAGCAGTACTTC. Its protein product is CASSGTSGASYEQYF.

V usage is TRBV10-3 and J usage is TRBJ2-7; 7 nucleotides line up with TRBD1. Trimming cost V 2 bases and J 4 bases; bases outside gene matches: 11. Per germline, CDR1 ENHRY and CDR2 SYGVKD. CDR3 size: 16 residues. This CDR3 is CAISEGRRGTEYEQYF. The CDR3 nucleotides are TGTGCCATCAGTGAGGGGCGGCGAGGGACAGAGTACGAGCAGTACTTC.

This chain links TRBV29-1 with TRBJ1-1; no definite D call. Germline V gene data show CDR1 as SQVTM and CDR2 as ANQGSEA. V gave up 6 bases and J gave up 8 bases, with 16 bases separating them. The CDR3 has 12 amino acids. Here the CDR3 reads CSVRELRGEAFF. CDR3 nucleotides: TGCAGCGTCCGGGAGCTAAGAGGGGAAGCTTTCTTT.

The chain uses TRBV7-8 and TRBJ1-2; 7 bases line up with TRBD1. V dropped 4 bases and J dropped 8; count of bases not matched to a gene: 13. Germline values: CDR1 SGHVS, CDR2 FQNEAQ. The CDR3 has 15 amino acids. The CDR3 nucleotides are TGTGCCAGCAGCTCAATGACAGGGACGACTATAGGCTACACCTTC. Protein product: CASSSMTGTTIGYTF.

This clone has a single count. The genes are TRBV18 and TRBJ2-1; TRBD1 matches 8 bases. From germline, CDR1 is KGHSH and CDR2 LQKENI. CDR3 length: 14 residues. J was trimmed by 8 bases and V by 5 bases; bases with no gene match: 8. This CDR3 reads CASSTKTGAHEQFF. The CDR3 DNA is TGTGCCAGCTCAACAAAGACAGGGGCCCATGAGCAGTTCTTC.

CDR3 sequence: CASRMQLDKGYTF. DNA of the CDR3: TGTGCCAGCAGGATGCAGTTGGATAAAGGCTACACCTTC. The chain is built from TRBV6-1 and TRBJ1-2; D is undetermined. The V gene's germline CDR1 is MNHNS and CDR2 SASEGT. The germline V and J ends were trimmed by 6 bases and 8 bases, with 16 bases remaining between them. The CDR3 totals 13 residues.

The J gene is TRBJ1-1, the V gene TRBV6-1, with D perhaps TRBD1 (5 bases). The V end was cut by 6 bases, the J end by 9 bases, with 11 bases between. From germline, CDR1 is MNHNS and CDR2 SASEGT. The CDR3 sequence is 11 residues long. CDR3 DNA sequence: TGTGCCAGCAGAGATGGGGCTAAAGCTTTCTTT. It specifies CASRDGAKAFF.

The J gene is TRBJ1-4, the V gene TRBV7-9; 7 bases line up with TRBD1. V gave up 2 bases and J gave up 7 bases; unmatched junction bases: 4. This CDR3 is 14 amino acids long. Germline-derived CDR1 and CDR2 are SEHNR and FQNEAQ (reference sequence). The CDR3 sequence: CASSLQGESEKLFF. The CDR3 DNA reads TGTGCCAGCAGCTTACAGGGGGAAAGTGAAAAACTGTTTTTT.

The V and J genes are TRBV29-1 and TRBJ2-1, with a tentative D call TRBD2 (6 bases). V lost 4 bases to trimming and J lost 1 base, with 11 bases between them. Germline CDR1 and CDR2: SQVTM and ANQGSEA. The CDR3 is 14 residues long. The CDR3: CSVVGSGSYNEQFF. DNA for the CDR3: TGCAGCGTTGTCGGGAGTGGTTCCTACAATGAGCAGTTCTTC.